The subject of this entry is one T cell receptor beta chain. The CDR3 loop spans 14 amino acids. Germline values: CDR1 SGHRS, CDR2 YFSETQ. V lost 4 bases to trimming and J lost 4 bases, with 14 bases between them. This sample was taken from a study of beta chain features in type 1 diabetes. Investigators reverse transcribed all isolated RNA, so they sequenced expressed TCRB transcripts. Repertoires were generated with immunoSEQ multiplex PCR, while TCRdb's copy carries only in-frame clones and drops some. The table shows 450,000 to 600,000 clones, with around 30% occurring only once. The sequencing input was naive CD4+ T cells from blood. This TCR came from a man younger than 35 in good health. The chain uses TRBV5-1 and TRBJ1-1; D possibly corresponds to TRBD1 (5 bases). The CDR3 nucleotides are TGCGCCAGCAGCCTTGGGACGCCCCCCACTGAAGCTTTCTTT. Its protein is CASSLGTPPTEAFF. The complete variable domain, with remaining parts taken from reference TRBV5-1 and TRBJ1-1, reads KAGVTQTPRYLIKTRGQQVTLSCSPISGHRSVSWYQQTPGQGLQFLFEYFSETQRNKGNFPGRFSGRQFSNSRSEMNVSTLELGDSALYLCASSLGTPPTEAFFGQGTRLTVV.